Here is one T cell receptor beta chain with its context. Its specificity is unknown. The data were obtained in a study of CXCR3-negative and CXCR3-positive naive CD8 T cells. This CDR3 has 15 residues. Germline CDR1 MNHEY, CDR2 SVGAGI. The authors made the TRB cDNA libraries by 5' RACE using UMI labels. One entry per CDR3 protein, without DNA, is what TCRdb gives after re-calling the 5' RACE reads. Its clone listing holds approximately 39,000 distinct CDR3 sequences. Study observations and caveats: Memory cells showed distinct TRBV-TRBJ patterns, while the two naive subsets matched.

The sample was memory CD8+ T cells from blood. The TCR comes from a human donor in good health. Some clones in this sample may be carry-over from other donors' samples. J is TRBJ2-5 and V is TRBV6-5; TCRdb returns TRBD1, unconfirmable since there is no DNA. The CDR3 here is CASSYVWGQQETQYF.